Presented here are 19 T cell receptor beta chains from one specimen sequenced in a study of T-cell memory formation after mild COVID-19. MiXCR was run by TCRdb on the 5' RACE reads, yielding one entry per CDR3 protein. This table has approximately 340,000 distinct CDR3 sequences, roughly 15% appearing once. Source material: PBMCs or a T cell subset sorted from them (not recorded which). The receptors stem from a man aged 18 to 29 who had mild COVID-19 (a few samples of this study predate the infection). Cell type and time point are not known.

V usage is TRBV3-1 and J usage is TRBJ2-1, with D hard to call. Germline V lookup: CDR1 LGHDT, CDR2 YNNKEL (reference sequence). V was shortened by 1 base and J by 4 bases, with 11 bases between the two germline ends. The CDR3 has 15 residues. The CDR3 is CASSQASSLYNEQFF. The CDR3 bases are TGTGCCAGCAGCCAAGCTAGTTCTCTTTACAATGAGCAGTTCTTC.

The CDR3 DNA reads as TGTGCCAGCAGTGAGGTGGACAGGGCCTACGAGCAGTACTTC. Its protein product is CASSEVDRAYEQYF. The J gene is TRBJ2-7, the V gene TRBV25-1, with 8 bases aligning to TRBD1. The junction had 3 bases not matched to a gene; V was cut back by 3 bases and J by 2 bases. CDR1 is MGHDK, CDR2 SYGVNS, per germline. CDR3 length: 14 amino acids.

This clonotype was seen at least ten times. The gene calls are TRBV12-3 or TRBV12-4 and TRBJ1-2, with D possibly being TRBD1 (5 bases). This CDR3 comprises 13 residues. V was clipped by 2 bases and J by 2 bases, with 6 bases between them. CDR3 in DNA: TGTGCCAGCAGTTTAAGACAGAACTATGGCTACACCTTC. This codes for CASSLRQNYGYTF.

This clonotype was counted only a few times. This sequence joins TRBV7-2 and TRBJ2-5; D possibly corresponds to TRBD2 (6 bases). Germline CDR1 SGHTA, CDR2 FQGNSA. Trimming removed 3 bases at V and 4 bases at J, with 12 bases between. CDR3 size: 14 residues. The DNA of the CDR3 is TGTGCCAGCAGCTTTTACGGACTACGAGAGACCCAGTACTTC. Translated: CASSFYGLRETQYF.

The chain has TRBV7-3 and TRBJ2-3; TRBD2 matches 8 bases. The CDR3 has 16 residues. The V gene end was trimmed by 1 base and the J gene end by 4 bases; junction bases not matched to a gene: 7. Germline V lookup: CDR1 SGHTA, CDR2 FQGTGA. The chain's CDR3 is CASSLIGGAGADTQYF. The CDR3 DNA reads TGTGCCAGCAGCTTAATCGGGGGGGCCGGGGCAGATACGCAGTATTTT.

This clonotype was detected only a few times. The chain is built from TRBV9 and TRBJ2-7, with 9 nucleotides matching TRBD1. The CDR3 is made up of 13 amino acids. Germline lookup yields CDR1 SGDLS and CDR2 YYNGEE. J gave up 6 bases and V 3 bases, and 4 bases lay outside the gene matches. The CDR3 region is CASSGTGVGEQYF. The CDR3 nucleotides are TGTGCCAGCAGCGGGACAGGGGTGGGCGAGCAGTACTTC.

This clonotype has more than one count but fewer than ten. At one end the junction does not follow the germline gene, possibly because of a read error. The chain links TRBV7-7 to TRBJ2-5, with D tentatively TRBD2 (5 bases). CDR3 length equals 14 residues. CDR1 is SSHAT and CDR2 is FNYEAQ in the germline V gene (reference sequence). Here the CDR3 reads CASSRTGFQETQYF. CDR3 in DNA: TGTGCTAGCAGCCGCACGGGGTTCCAAGAGACCCAGTACTTC. The variable domain in full, completed from reference TRBV7-7 and TRBJ2-5, reads GAGVSQSPRYKVTKRGQDVTLRCDPISSHATLYWYQQALGQGPEFLTYFNYEAQPDKSGLPSDRFSAERPEGSISTLTIQRTEQRDSAMYRCASSRTGFQETQYFGPGTRLLVL.

Many counts were recorded for this clonotype. The gene calls are TRBV6-4 and TRBJ1-6, with 11 bases lining up with TRBD1. This CDR3 has 14 residues. Looked up from germline, CDR1 is MRHNA and CDR2 is SNTAGT. Losses at the gene ends were 2 bases for V and 9 bases for J; bases not matched to a gene: 0. In DNA form, the CDR3 reads TGTGCCAGCAGTGACGGGACAGGGGGTTCACCCCTCCACTTT. It is translated as CASSDGTGGSPLHF.

This CDR3 reads CASSSGTGGRDGYTF. The CDR3 nucleotides read TGCGCCAGCAGCTCCGGGACAGGGGGGCGAGATGGCTACACCTTC. The chain recombines TRBV5-1 with TRBJ1-2; 11 bases fit TRBD1. The V segment lost 3 bases and the J segment 6 bases; nucleotides outside the gene matches: 7. The CDR3 sequence is 15 residues long. Germline values: CDR1 SGHRS, CDR2 YFSETQ.

This chain links TRBV20-1 with TRBJ2-7, with D perhaps given as TRBD1 or TRBD2 (5 bases each). The V gene's germline CDR1 is DFQATT and CDR2 SNEGSKA (reference sequence). CDR3 size: 14 residues. The V and J ends lost 4 bases and 0 bases respectively, with 13 bases between them. The DNA of the CDR3 is TGCAGTGCTATGTCGGGGCGTAGCTCCTACGAGCAGTACTTC. This translates into CSAMSGRSSYEQYF.

This clonotype was counted between two and nine times. V is TRBV11-3 and J is TRBJ2-1; 9 nucleotides agree with TRBD2. V lost 5 bases to trimming and J lost 8 bases; unmatched junction nucleotides: 16. The CDR3 has 17 amino acids. CDR1 and CDR2 from the germline V gene are SGHNT and YENEEA. CDR3 sequence reads: CASSHLAGAGRSDEQFF. For the CDR3, the DNA is TGTGCCAGCAGCCACTTAGCGGGGGCCGGGAGAAGCGATGAGCAGTTCTTC.

The table lists this clonotype with a few counts. The rearrangement joins TRBV9 to TRBJ2-3, with 9 bases matching TRBD2. This CDR3 comprises 14 residues. The germline V gene encodes CDR1 SGDLS and CDR2 YYNGEE. V was clipped by 1 base and J by 4 bases; unmatched bases: 1. The CDR3: CASSVSGGPDTQYF. The CDR3 DNA reads as TGTGCCAGCAGCGTAAGCGGGGGGCCAGATACGCAGTATTTT.

This clonotype was recorded at least ten times. This chain joins TRBV7-2 and TRBJ1-1; D ambiguous. V was cut by 1 base and J by 4 bases, with 16 bases left in between. The CDR3 has 16 residues. Germline V gene data show CDR1 as SGHTA and CDR2 as FQGNSA. CDR3 in amino acids: CASSLEGLGVRTEAFF. CDR3 in DNA: TGTGCCAGCAGCTTAGAGGGCTTAGGCGTCCGCACTGAAGCTTTCTTT.

This clonotype appeared many times. The chain combines TRBV4-1 with TRBJ1-2; D remains ambiguous. The CDR3 covers 19 residues. Trimming pared 1 base from V and 8 bases from J, leaving 29 bases between. From germline, CDR1 is MGHRA and CDR2 YSYEKL. CDR3 DNA sequence: TGCGCCAGCAGCCAAGTCTTCCCTTTGTTCGGGAATATCGGTGCGGGCTACACCTTC. Translated, it gives CASSQVFPLFGNIGAGYTF.

This clonotype was detected only a few times. This chain connects TRBV9 to TRBJ2-7; no definite D call. Trimming took off 0 bases at V and 3 bases at J, with 13 bases between the two ends. Germline CDR1 reads SGDLS; CDR2 reads YYNGEE. The CDR3 spans 15 residues. The CDR3 protein is CASSVGSGQDYEQYF. The CDR3 DNA sequence: TGTGCCAGCAGCGTAGGTTCCGGGCAGGACTACGAGCAGTACTTC.

This clonotype was observed a handful of times. The chain combines TRBV9 with TRBJ1-1; D is perhaps TRBD1 (5 bases). Trimming removed 6 bases from V and 5 bases from J, with 14 bases in between. There are 13 residues in the CDR3. The germline CDR1 and CDR2 sequences are SGDLS and YYNGEE. The CDR3 is CASTRGADTEAFF. The CDR3 DNA is TGTGCCAGCACCCGCGGGGCGGATACTGAAGCTTTCTTT.

In this sample, this clonotype turned up a few times. V usage is TRBV27 and J usage is TRBJ1-5, with a possible D match to TRBD1 (5 bases). Trimming pared 8 bases from V and 0 bases from J, leaving 8 bases between. The CDR3 runs 13 residues. Germline V gives CDR1 MNHEY, CDR2 SMNVEV (reference sequence). The CDR3 nucleotides read TGTGCCAGCCGGACAAATAGCAATCAGCCCCAGCATTTT. This encodes CASRTNSNQPQHF.

The J gene is TRBJ2-2, the V gene TRBV7-2, with D perhaps TRBD1 or TRBD2 (6 bases each). V lost 2 bases and J 5 bases, leaving 12 bases between the germline ends. The CDR3 length is 15 residues. CDR1 is SGHTA, CDR2 FQGNSA, per germline. CDR3 loop: CASSLTGGLTGELFF. CDR3 sequence (DNA): TGTGCCAGCAGCTTAACTGGGGGGCTTACCGGGGAGCTGTTTTTT.

This clonotype turned up a few times. The chain couples TRBV7-6 to TRBJ1-1; possibly TRBD1 for D (5 bases). There are 13 residues in the CDR3. CDR1 and CDR2 from the germline V gene are SGHVS and FNYEAQ. Trimming left V 2 bases short and J 4 bases short, with 8 bases between. The CDR3 sequence is CASSLLGTTEAFF. The CDR3 nucleotides are TGTGCCAGCAGCTTACTGGGGACCACTGAAGCTTTCTTT.